This T cell receptor (beta chain) is from a study of blood T cell repertoires in COVID-19. Study-level background: Samples representing acute and convalescent COVID-19 were sourced from the United States, Italy and Spain.

The CDR3 loop spans 14 amino acids. V was shortened by 5 bases and J by 8 bases, with 18 bases between the two germline ends. Germline assignment: CDR1 SEHNR and CDR2 FQNEAQ (reference sequence). Allocation to cohorts depended on clinical history reported by the participants. Authors' analysis steps: Scientists estimated how many nucleated cells there were by amplifying reference gene primers. Profiling relied on immunoSEQ multiplex PCR, and the TCRdb table lists in-frame clones only, not all of them. The V and J calls and clone size come from that table; D and trimming were worked out from the DNA. In the table there are approximately 400,000 clones, 88% of which are singletons.

The source material was PBMCs or T cells enriched from blood (not recorded which). This receptor was obtained from a woman aged 18-30 years who had recovered from COVID-19. The rearrangement links TRBV7-9 to TRBJ1-1, with a weak D call TRBD1 (6 bases). The CDR3 protein is CASSTDGQSKEAFF. Here the CDR3 DNA reads TGTGCCAGCAGCACCGATGGACAGAGTAAGGAAGCTTTCTTT.